Shown below are 28 T cell receptor beta chains from a single sample sequenced in a study of identical twins (dated by TCRdb to about 2016). The library came from 5' RACE. The instrument given in TCRdb is Illumina HiSeq 2000. In TCRdb, the public reads were trimmed at Q25 with fastp and aligned with MiXCR, with productive beta chains retained. Entries are consolidated by CDR3 protein sequence, retaining the most common genes and DNA. The sample has about 570,000 distinct CDR3 sequences on record, just under 10% of them singletons. The top ten constitute 3% of the sample. The same data also contributed to another study, on yellow fever vaccine responses in identical twins.

Material for sequencing was PBMCs. Source of these receptors: a young woman in good health.

This clonotype appeared a few times. The rearrangement joins TRBV7-9 to TRBJ1-2, with D possibly being TRBD1 (5 bases). The CDR3 is made up of 12 amino acids. CDR1 and CDR2 (germline): SEHNR, FQNEAQ (reference sequence). V shed 5 bases and J shed 7 bases, with 11 bases lying between them. The CDR3 region has the DNA TGTGCCAGCAGCCGAGACCAGGGTGGCTACACCTTC. Translated, it gives CASSRDQGGYTF.

The chain has TRBV28 and TRBJ2-6; D is undetermined. CDR1 is MDHEN, CDR2 SYDVKM, per germline. The CDR3 contains 14 residues. V lost 6 bases to trimming and J lost 2 bases, with 8 bases between them. Written as DNA, the CDR3 is TGTGCCAGCAGCCTCTTACCTGGGGCCAACGTCCTGACTTTC. It specifies CASSLLPGANVLTF.

This clonotype was seen at least ten times. The chain is built from TRBV20-1 and TRBJ2-5, with D possibly matching TRBD2 (5 bases). The CDR3 has 13 amino acids. Germline V gene lookup returns CDR1 DFQATT and CDR2 SNEGSKA (reference sequence). Between the trimmed V and J ends, which lost 1 base and 4 bases, there was a span of 10 bases. CDR3 DNA sequence: TGCAGTGCTAGAGGCACTAGTACAGAGACCCAGTACTTC. It codes for CSARGTSTETQYF.

The chain recombines TRBV7-2 with TRBJ2-1; 7 nucleotides agree with TRBD2. CDR1 is SGHTA, CDR2 FQGNSA, per germline. The length of the CDR3 is 13 residues. V shed 8 bases and J 7 bases; nucleotides not matched to a gene: 8. CDR3 protein: CASRGVLANEQFF. Here the CDR3 DNA reads TGTGCCAGCCGAGGGGTACTAGCGAATGAGCAGTTCTTC. The whole variable domain, filled in from reference TRBV7-2 and TRBJ2-1, reads GAGVSQSPSNKVTEKGKDVELRCDPISGHTALYWYRQSLGQGLEFLIYFQGNSAPDKSGLPSDRFSAERTGGSVSTLTIQRTQQEDSAVYLCASRGVLANEQFFGPGTRLTVL.

This clonotype occurred many times. The chain couples TRBV4-2 to TRBJ2-3; D possibly corresponds to TRBD2 (6 bases). V shed 4 bases and J shed 4 bases, with 15 bases lying between them. The CDR3 spans 15 residues. Germline V CDR1 and CDR2: LGHNA, YNFKEQ. The CDR3, as DNA: TGTGCCAGCAGCCTCTACGGGAGTATCGCAGATACGCAGTATTTT. Translated, it gives CASSLYGSIADTQYF.

The chain combines TRBV29-1 with TRBJ1-4; D may be TRBD1 (6 bases). This CDR3 is built from 13 residues. V shed 6 bases and J shed 5 bases, with 13 bases lying between them. Germline values: CDR1 SQVTM, CDR2 ANQGSEA. The CDR3 nucleotides are TGCAGCGTGGGGGGGCTCGTGAATGAAAAACTGTTTTTT. Amino acid sequence: CSVGGLVNEKLFF. The variable domain in full, with the rest retrieved from reference TRBV29-1 and TRBJ1-4, is SAVISQKPSRDICQRGTSLTIQCQVDSQVTMMFWYRQQPGQSLTLIATANQGSEATYESGFVIDKFPISRPNLTFSTLTVSNMSPEDSSIYLCSVGGLVNEKLFFGSGTQLSVL.

In its sample, this clonotype was seen a few times. In DNA form, the CDR3 reads TGTGCCACCAGTGGAGTGACACCTACGAACACCGGGGAGCTGTTTTTT. It yields the protein CATSGVTPTNTGELFF. The chain carries TRBV24-1 and TRBJ2-2; D is undetermined. Per the germline V gene, CDR1 is KGHDR and CDR2 is SFDVKD. The CDR3 runs to 16 residues. V lost 5 bases, J lost 0 bases, and 12 bases lay in between.

This clonotype was seen ten or more times. The chain couples TRBV25-1 to TRBJ2-4; D not certain. The CDR3 has 15 amino acids. The germline CDR1 and CDR2 sequences are MGHDK and SYGVNS. V lost 4 bases to trimming and J lost 4 bases, with 14 bases between them. The CDR3 region has the DNA TGTGCCAGCAGTGGCCCGAGCGAGTCAAAAAACATTCAGTACTTC. Residues: CASSGPSESKNIQYF.

This clonotype was seen many times. The chain couples TRBV5-1 to TRBJ2-1; 8 bases align to TRBD1. V was pared by 4 bases and J by 2 bases, with 11 bases of the junction left unmatched. CDR1 SGHRS and CDR2 YFSETQ come from the germline V gene. CDR3 length: 17 amino acids. CDR3 sequence: CASSPTSDRVPYNEQFF. The DNA for the CDR3 is TGCGCCAGCAGCCCAACCTCGGACAGGGTCCCCTACAATGAGCAGTTCTTC. Complete variable domain (other parts from reference TRBV5-1 and TRBJ2-1): KAGVTQTPRYLIKTRGQQVTLSCSPISGHRSVSWYQQTPGQGLQFLFEYFSETQRNKGNFPGRFSGRQFSNSRSEMNVSTLELGDSALYLCASSPTSDRVPYNEQFFGPGTRLTVL.

V gene TRBV7-2 combines with J gene TRBJ2-1; no firm D call. This CDR3 contains 14 residues. Germline values: CDR1 SGHTA, CDR2 FQGNSA. The germline V and J ends were trimmed by 7 bases and 0 bases, with 10 bases remaining between them. CDR3 sequence reads: CASTPRSSYNEQFF. CDR3 in DNA: TGTGCCAGCACACCCCGAAGCTCCTACAATGAGCAGTTCTTC.

This clonotype appeared a few times. V and J are TRBV6-5 and TRBJ2-5; no firm D call. CDR1 is MNHEY, CDR2 SVGAGI, per germline. V was clipped by 0 bases and J by 2 bases, with 7 bases between them. The CDR3 is made up of 14 amino acids. The CDR3 spells CASSYSSLQETQYF. The CDR3, as DNA: TGTGCCAGCAGTTACTCGTCATTACAAGAGACCCAGTACTTC.

At least ten counts were recorded for this clonotype. The V call is TRBV29-1, the J call TRBJ2-2, with TRBD2 identical over 10 bases. J gave up 6 bases and V 6 bases, and 4 bases lay outside the gene matches. The CDR3 contains 13 residues. CDR1 and CDR2 from the germline V gene are SQVTM and ANQGSEA. CDR3 region: CSVGTSEAGELFF. The DNA of the CDR3 is TGCAGCGTGGGGACTAGCGAGGCCGGGGAGCTGTTTTTT.

This clonotype has just a few counts. The chain has TRBV9 and TRBJ2-7; D possibly corresponds to TRBD2 (5 bases). Germline assignment: CDR1 SGDLS and CDR2 YYNGEE. The CDR3 spans 14 residues. Trimming took 0 bases from V and 7 from J, leaving 14 bases between them. The chain's CDR3 is CASSVASFGEEQYF. In nucleotides, the CDR3 is TGTGCCAGCAGCGTAGCGAGCTTCGGGGAGGAGCAGTACTTC.

There are many counts of this clonotype. The chain uses TRBV7-2 and TRBJ2-3, with TRBD2 matching over 10 bases. The ends lost 1 base at V and 9 bases at J; junction bases unmatched: 10. The CDR3 is 16 amino acids. Germline V gene sequence: CDR1 SGHTA, CDR2 FQGNSA. The CDR3 DNA reads TGTGCCAGCAGCTTAGAGTTTGGACTAGCGGCGGTCACGCAGTATTTT. It encodes CASSLEFGLAAVTQYF.

At least ten counts were recorded for this clonotype. The V gene is TRBV12-3 or TRBV12-4, the J gene TRBJ2-1; the D is unclear. Trimming left V 5 bases short and J 7 bases short, with 15 bases between. This CDR3 is 14 amino acids long. CDR3 loop: CASSPDGVRNEQFF. In DNA form, the CDR3 reads TGTGCCAGCAGTCCCGACGGCGTCAGGAATGAGCAGTTCTTC.

The chain carries TRBV5-6 and TRBJ2-1, with D hard to call. Trimming removed 4 bases from V and 9 bases from J, with 11 bases in between. Germline CDR1 SGHDT, CDR2 YYEEEE. CDR3 length: 12 amino acids. The CDR3 DNA follows: TGTGCCAGCAGCCTGCCGCTCGGTGAGCAGTTCTTC. Encoded protein: CASSLPLGEQFF.

This clonotype was detected many times. The chain couples TRBV7-9 to TRBJ2-1; D ambiguous. Germline V gene data show CDR1 as SEHNR and CDR2 as FQNEAQ (reference sequence). Trimming pared 0 bases from V and 8 bases from J, leaving 11 bases between. The length of the CDR3 is 14 residues. The CDR3 bases are TGTGCCAGCAGCTTAGCGGGCTACTCGTATGAGCAGTTCTTC. Translating gives CASSLAGYSYEQFF.

This clonotype turned up a few times. V is TRBV5-1 and J is TRBJ1-5, with TRBD1 identical over 11 bases. Germline V gene lookup returns CDR1 SGHRS and CDR2 YFSETQ. This CDR3 spans 14 amino acids. The J segment lost 5 bases and the V segment lost 4 bases, leaving 2 bases of the junction unmatched. The CDR3 DNA is TGCGCCAGCAGCGTGGGACAGGGGGATCAGCCCCAGCATTTT. Protein: CASSVGQGDQPQHF.

The genes are TRBV29-1 and TRBJ2-2; 9 bases are shared with TRBD1. CDR1 and CDR2 (germline): SQVTM, ANQGSEA. This CDR3 region has 14 residues. After removal of 5 bases from V and 1 base from J, the junction contained 2 bases not matched to a gene. The CDR3 DNA follows: TGCAGCGTTAGACAGGGGGGGAACACCGGGGAGCTGTTTTTT. As protein: CSVRQGGNTGELFF.

This clonotype has at least ten counts. V usage is TRBV28 and J usage is TRBJ2-3; D not certain. The germline V gene has CDR1 MDHEN and CDR2 SYDVKM. The CDR3 has 14 residues. The ends were cut back, 1 base at V and 0 bases at J, with 5 bases in the middle. DNA for the CDR3: TGTGCCAGCAGTTTATTCGGGAGCACAGATACGCAGTATTTT. This sequence encodes CASSLFGSTDTQYF.

The CDR3 loop is CASSQHRGRETQYF. CDR3 sequence (DNA): TGCGCCAGCAGTCAACACAGGGGGCGAGAGACCCAGTACTTC. The chain couples TRBV23-1 to TRBJ2-5; 9 nucleotides match TRBD1. TRBV23-1 is an ORF; its function is uncertain. CDR3 size: 14 residues. Trimming cost V 2 bases and J 4 bases; bases outside gene matches: 2.

This clonotype was seen repeatedly, ten times or more. The chain recombines TRBV5-1 with TRBJ2-3, with 11 bases identical to TRBD2. Germline CDR1 is SGHRS and CDR2 is YFSETQ. The V segment lost 3 bases and the J segment 1 base; nucleotides outside the gene matches: 1. The CDR3 runs 15 residues. The CDR3 spells CASSWGLAGTDTQYF. CDR3 nucleotide sequence: TGCGCCAGCAGCTGGGGACTAGCGGGCACAGATACGCAGTATTTT.

There are many counts of this clonotype. This chain uses TRBV29-1 with TRBJ1-1; a weak D match, TRBD1 (5 bases). V gave up 1 base and J gave up 3 bases, with 15 bases separating them. There are 15 residues in the CDR3. Germline CDR1 and CDR2: SQVTM and ANQGSEA. CDR3 coding DNA: TGCAGCGTTGAAGGATTCGGGGGTATATACACTGAAGCTTTCTTT. As protein: CSVEGFGGIYTEAFF.

The J gene is TRBJ2-5, the V gene TRBV5-1, with D perhaps matching TRBD1 (6 bases). Germline V gene sequence: CDR1 SGHRS, CDR2 YFSETQ. Trimming removed 1 base from V and 3 bases from J, with 13 bases in between. The CDR3 extends over 15 amino acids. This chain's CDR3 is CASSLHRELEETQYF. The CDR3 DNA is TGCGCCAGCAGCTTGCACAGGGAGCTGGAAGAGACCCAGTACTTC.

This clonotype occurred a few times. The gene calls are TRBV20-1 and TRBJ2-7; 9 nucleotides line up with TRBD2. Germline CDR1 reads DFQATT; CDR2 reads SNEGSKA (reference sequence). With 3 bases clipped from V and 6 bases from J, the junction kept 12 bases outside the gene matches. CDR3 length equals 15 residues. CDR3 protein: CSASELGREGLEQYF. CDR3 bases: TGCAGTGCTAGTGAGCTAGGGCGGGAGGGCCTCGAGCAGTACTTC.

This clonotype was detected only a few times. J is TRBJ2-3 and V is TRBV7-9, with D possibly being TRBD2 (5 bases). The CDR3 extends over 17 amino acids. Trimming left V 4 bases short and J 2 bases short, with 19 bases between. CDR1 and CDR2 (germline): SEHNR, FQNEAQ (reference sequence). Here the CDR3 DNA reads TGTGCCAGCAGCTCATCCCGGACCGAGGGAAACACAGATACGCAGTATTTT. Translation: CASSSSRTEGNTDTQYF. Full variable domain (outside the CDR3, taken from reference TRBV7-9 and TRBJ2-3): DTGVSQNPRHKITKRGQNVTFRCDPISEHNRLYWYRQTLGQGPEFLTYFQNEAQLEKSRLLSDRFSAERPKGSFSTLEIQRTEQGDSAMYLCASSSSRTEGNTDTQYFGPGTRLTVL.

This clonotype has ten or more counts. The chain links TRBV11-2 to TRBJ2-7, with TRBD1 matching over 8 bases. Germline-derived CDR1 and CDR2 are SGHAT and FQNNGV. J gave up 2 bases and V 2 bases, and 2 bases lay outside the gene matches. This CDR3 region has 14 residues. The CDR3 here is CASSLMGQAYEQYF. The CDR3 DNA follows: TGTGCCAGCAGCTTAATGGGACAGGCCTACGAGCAGTACTTC. Filled out from reference TRBV11-2 and TRBJ2-7, the complete variable domain reads EAGVAQSPRYKIIEKRQSVAFWCNPISGHATLYWYQQILGQGPKLLIQFQNNGVVDDSQLPKDRFSAERLKGVDSTLKIQPAKLEDSAVYLCASSLMGQAYEQYFGPGTRLTVT.

A word on this clonotype: A much larger clone differs from this one at a single base, so this may be a read error. This chain connects TRBV7-9 to TRBJ1-1, with D uncertain. The ends were cut back, 2 bases at V and 6 bases at J, with 4 bases in the middle. Germline V gene lookup returns CDR1 SEHNR and CDR2 FQNEAQ (reference sequence). CDR3 length equals 11 residues. CDR3: CASSLRPEAFF. Here the CDR3 DNA reads TGTGCCAGCAGCTTACGTCCTGAAGCTTTCTTT.